These 22 T cell receptor beta chains were all obtained from the same sample, sequenced in a study of blood T cell repertoires in COVID-19. Sequencing used immunoSEQ multiplex PCR; TCRdb keeps in-frame clones, though not all of them. The sample consists of just over 650,000 clones, just under 90% of them appearing once. Sequenced input: peripheral blood. These receptors all stem from a young woman with acute or convalescent COVID-19.

This rearrangement joins TRBV7-3 to TRBJ1-1; D might be TRBD1 (5 bases). Per the germline V gene, CDR1 is SGHTA and CDR2 is FQGTGA. The CDR3 totals 13 residues. Trimming stripped 5 bases from V and 0 bases from J, with 7 bases between. DNA for the CDR3: TGTGCCAGCAGCCCAGGGCTGAACACTGAAGCTTTCTTT. Translating it yields CASSPGLNTEAFF.

Comment on this clone: Other DNA sequences within the sample encode an identical CDR3. The rearrangement joins TRBV7-3 to TRBJ2-2; D not resolved. Germline CDR1 is SGHTA and CDR2 is FQGTGA. The CDR3 runs to 14 residues. Trimming left V 2 bases short and J 0 bases short, with 4 bases between. CDR3 bases: TGTGCCAGCAGCTTAGCGACGAACACCGGGGAGCTGTTTTTT. Translated, it gives CASSLATNTGELFF.

This clone appeared once. The rearrangement links TRBV5-6 to TRBJ1-2; D is possibly TRBD1 (5 bases). The length of the CDR3 is 14 residues. CDR1 and CDR2 (germline): SGHDT, YYEEEE. Trimming stripped 3 bases from V and 4 bases from J, with 13 bases between. This chain's CDR3 is CASSYTDSVYGYTF. The CDR3 DNA follows: TGTGCCAGCAGCTATACTGACAGCGTCTATGGCTACACCTTC.

This sequence joins TRBV9 and TRBJ2-7, with 7 bases lining up with TRBD1. V dropped 4 bases and J dropped 1; count of bases not matched to a gene: 2. Germline V gene lookup returns CDR1 SGDLS and CDR2 YYNGEE. The CDR3 has 13 residues. CDR3 region: CASSRQGSYEQYF. DNA of the CDR3: TGTGCCAGCAGCAGACAGGGATCCTACGAGCAGTACTTC. The whole variable domain, filled in from reference TRBV9 and TRBJ2-7, reads DSGVTQTPKHLITATGQRVTLRCSPRSGDLSVYWYQQSLDQGLQFLIQYYNGEERAKGNILERFSAQQFPDLHSELNLSSLELGDSALYFCASSRQGSYEQYFGPGTRLTVT.

This chain uses TRBV24-1 with TRBJ1-6; possible D gene TRBD1, 5 bases. The germline CDR1 and CDR2 sequences are KGHDR and SFDVKD. CDR3 length: 15 residues. The V end lost 7 bases, the J end lost 0 bases, and 9 bases lay between the germline ends. The CDR3 region has the DNA TGTGCCACCAGGGGGCGCTACTCCTATAATTCACCCCTCCACTTT. Translating gives CATRGRYSYNSPLHF.

The sample holds one count of this clone. The chain recombines TRBV5-1 with TRBJ1-1; 7 bases match TRBD1. The CDR3 extends over 16 amino acids. V lost 1 base, J lost 2 bases, and 8 bases stayed unmatched. Germline values: CDR1 SGHRS, CDR2 YFSETQ. In nucleotides, the CDR3 is TGCGCCAGCAGCTTGACAGGGGACGCTATAAACACTGAAGCTTTCTTT. This encodes CASSLTGDAINTEAFF.

The chain employs TRBV5-1 and TRBJ2-7; possibly TRBD1 for D (6 bases). The CDR3 totals 14 residues. The germline V gene has CDR1 SGHRS and CDR2 YFSETQ. The germline V and J ends were trimmed by 3 bases and 5 bases, with 15 bases remaining between them. As DNA, the CDR3 is TGCGCCAGCAGCTCTAACACAGGGTCCAACGAGCAGTACTTC. As protein: CASSSNTGSNEQYF.

The chain couples TRBV5-1 to TRBJ2-1; no definite D call. V lost 6 bases and J lost 7, with 11 bases in between. The CDR3 runs to 12 residues. Germline V gene data show CDR1 as SGHRS and CDR2 as YFSETQ. CDR3 DNA sequence: TGCGCCAGCATCTCAAACAGTAATGAGCAGTTCTTC. The encoded protein is CASISNSNEQFF.

The J gene is TRBJ1-3, the V gene TRBV5-1; D gene unclear. From germline, CDR1 is SGHRS and CDR2 YFSETQ. The ends were cut back, 4 bases at V and 2 bases at J, with 7 bases in the middle. The CDR3 runs to 13 residues. CDR3 sequence reads: CASSEGPGNTIYF. As DNA, the CDR3 is TGCGCCAGCAGCGAGGGCCCTGGAAACACCATATATTTT.

The V and J genes are TRBV4-1 and TRBJ2-2; perhaps TRBD1 as D (6 bases). The CDR3 loop spans 13 amino acids. The germline V gene has CDR1 MGHRA and CDR2 YSYEKL. V lost 6 bases and J lost 5, with 10 bases in between. The CDR3 nucleotides read TGCGCCAGCAGGGACAGCAATACCGGGGAGCTGTTTTTT. Protein sequence: CASRDSNTGELFF.

The CDR3 protein is CATGGGLVSPLHF. The CDR3 region has the DNA TGTGCCACCGGTGGGGGACTGGTTTCACCCCTCCACTTT. This sequence joins TRBV27 and TRBJ1-6, with a tentative D call TRBD1 (5 bases). This CDR3 has 13 amino acids. V shed 10 bases and J shed 9 bases, with 16 bases lying between them. Per germline, CDR1 MNHEY and CDR2 SMNVEV (reference sequence).

The chain combines TRBV2 with TRBJ2-1; D perhaps matches TRBD2 (5 bases). Looked up from germline, CDR1 is SNHLY and CDR2 is FYNNEI. V lost 7 bases to trimming and J lost 9 bases, with 13 bases between them. CDR3 length: 12 residues. This CDR3 reads CASNRMGSEQFF. The CDR3, as DNA: TGTGCCAGCAATAGAATGGGGAGTGAGCAGTTCTTC.

The J gene is TRBJ2-4, the V gene TRBV14; D may be TRBD2 (6 bases). V was cut by 4 bases and J by 8 bases, with 18 bases left in between. The CDR3 totals 15 residues. Germline assignment: CDR1 SGHDN and CDR2 FVKESK. The CDR3 region is CASSRREAWGDIQYF. CDR3 nucleotide sequence: TGTGCCAGCAGCCGCAGGGAAGCCTGGGGGGACATTCAGTACTTC.

This clone was found once. The rearrangement joins TRBV2 to TRBJ1-1; 8 bases align to TRBD1. Germline lookup yields CDR1 SNHLY and CDR2 FYNNEI. The CDR3 has 12 residues. V lost 5 bases to trimming and J lost 11 bases; unmatched junction nucleotides: 7. CDR3 DNA: TGTGCCAGCAGTTCGACAGGGGCTGGGGCTTTCTTT. This encodes CASSSTGAGAFF.

The V call is TRBV19, the J call TRBJ2-1; D might be TRBD2 (5 bases). The V end was cut by 1 base, the J end by 4 bases, with 11 bases between. Germline CDR1 and CDR2: LNHDA and SQIVND (reference sequence). This CDR3 is built from 15 residues. CDR3 amino acids: CASSIGEYYYNEQFF. The DNA for the CDR3 is TGTGCCAGTAGTATAGGGGAGTATTATTACAATGAGCAGTTCTTC.

This clone was counted a single time. V is TRBV12-3 or TRBV12-4 and J is TRBJ1-2; no reliable D call. The CDR3 totals 13 residues. Trimming took 3 bases from V and 6 from J, leaving 11 bases between them. This CDR3 reads CASSLWYSDGYTF. The CDR3 DNA reads as TGTGCCAGCAGTTTGTGGTATTCGGATGGCTACACCTTC.

CDR3 region: CASSLSSGIENIQYF. The CDR3 bases are TGTGCCAGCAGTTTATCTTCGGGGATTGAAAACATTCAGTACTTC. The chain combines TRBV28 with TRBJ2-4; possible D gene TRBD2, 5 bases. Per the germline V gene, CDR1 is MDHEN and CDR2 is SYDVKM. This CDR3 comprises 15 residues. V shed 1 base and J shed 5 bases, with 12 bases lying between them.

This chain joins TRBV27 and TRBJ1-2; tentatively, D is TRBD1 (6 bases). Trimming shortened V by 0 bases and J by 3 bases, and 8 bases separated the two germline ends. Germline V CDR1 and CDR2: MNHEY, SMNVEV (reference sequence). The CDR3 extends over 14 amino acids. CDR3 region: CASSLSTGDYGYTF. The CDR3 bases are TGTGCCAGCAGTTTATCGACAGGAGACTATGGCTACACCTTC.

Comment on this clone: This sample also contains other DNA sequences that code for the same CDR3. The chain has TRBV5-1 and TRBJ2-3, with D hard to call. In germline, CDR1 is SGHRS, CDR2 YFSETQ. CDR3 length: 14 amino acids. V was clipped by 0 bases and J by 2 bases, with 7 bases between them. CDR3: CASSLEQTTDTQYF. The CDR3 bases are TGCGCCAGCAGCTTGGAGCAAACCACAGATACGCAGTATTTT.

The V call is TRBV19, the J call TRBJ1-1; the D is unclear. The germline CDR1 and CDR2 sequences are LNHDA and SQIVND (reference sequence). V lost 3 bases and J lost 7, with 12 bases in between. The CDR3 consists of 13 residues. CDR3 coding DNA: TGTGCCAGTAGTATCCCAGACGGGTATGAAGCTTTCTTT. Protein product: CASSIPDGYEAFF. The full variable domain, completed using reference TRBV19 and TRBJ1-1, is DGGITQSPKYLFRKEGQNVTLSCEQNLNHDAMYWYRQDPGQGLRLIYYSQIVNDFQKGDIAEGYSVSREKKESFPLTVTSAQKNPTAFYLCASSIPDGYEAFFGQGTRLTVV.

This rearrangement joins TRBV6-2 or TRBV6-3 to TRBJ2-7, with TRBD2 as a possible D gene (5 bases). The CDR3 runs 14 residues. The V and J ends lost 2 bases and 3 bases respectively, with 11 bases between them. CDR1 is MNHEY and CDR2 is SVGEGT in the germline V gene. The chain's CDR3 is CASSYPTGIYEQYF. The CDR3 DNA sequence: TGTGCCAGCAGTTACCCGACGGGGATCTACGAGCAGTACTTC.

The chain employs TRBV7-2 and TRBJ1-2, with TRBD1 matching over 7 bases. The V segment lost 4 bases and the J segment 4 bases; nucleotides outside the gene matches: 12. This CDR3 comprises 16 residues. Germline V gene sequence: CDR1 SGHTA, CDR2 FQGNSA. CDR3 sequence: CASSSSGGRRFYGYTF. In DNA form, the CDR3 reads TGTGCCAGCAGCTCATCAGGGGGGCGACGATTCTATGGCTACACCTTC.